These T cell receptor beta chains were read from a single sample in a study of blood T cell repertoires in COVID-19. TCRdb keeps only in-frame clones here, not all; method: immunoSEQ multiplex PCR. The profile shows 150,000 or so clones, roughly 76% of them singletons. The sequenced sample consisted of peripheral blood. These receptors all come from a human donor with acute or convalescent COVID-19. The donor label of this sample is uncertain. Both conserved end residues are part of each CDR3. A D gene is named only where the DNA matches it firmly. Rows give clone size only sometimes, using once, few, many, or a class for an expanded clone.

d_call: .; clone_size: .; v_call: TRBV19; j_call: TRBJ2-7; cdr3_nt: TGTGCCAGTAGTAGACAGGTGACCACCTACGAGCAGTACTTC; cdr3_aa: CASSRQVTTYEQYF
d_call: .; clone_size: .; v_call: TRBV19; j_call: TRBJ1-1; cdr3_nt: TGTGCCAGTAGTATCCCACAGGCCCCTCGGGTTACTGAAGCTTTCTTT; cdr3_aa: CASSIPQAPRVTEAFF
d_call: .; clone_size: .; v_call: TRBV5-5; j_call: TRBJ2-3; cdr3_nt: TGTGCCAGCAGCTTGGGACACCTCACAGATACGCAGTATTTT; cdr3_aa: CASSLGHLTDTQYF
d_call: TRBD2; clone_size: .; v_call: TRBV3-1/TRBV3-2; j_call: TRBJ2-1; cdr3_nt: TGTGCCAGCAGTTTCGGACTAGCGGGACTATCCTACAATGAGCAGTTCTTC; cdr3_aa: CASSFGLAGLSYNEQFF
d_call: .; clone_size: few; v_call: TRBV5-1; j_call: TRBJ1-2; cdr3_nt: TGCGCCAGCAGCTTCTATGACAGGCCCAACTATGGCTACACCTTC; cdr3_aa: CASSFYDRPNYGYTF
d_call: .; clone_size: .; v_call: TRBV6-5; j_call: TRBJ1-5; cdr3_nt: TGTGCCAGCATCCTGAAATCTCAGGATCAGCCCCAGCATTTT; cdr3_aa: CASILKSQDQPQHF
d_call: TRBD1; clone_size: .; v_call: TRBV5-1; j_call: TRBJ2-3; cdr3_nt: TGCGCCAGCAGTACAGGGGGCGCGACAGATACGCAGTATTTT; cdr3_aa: CASSTGGATDTQYF
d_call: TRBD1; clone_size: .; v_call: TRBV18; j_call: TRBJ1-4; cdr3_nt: TGTGCCAGCTCACCACCAAAGTCTGGTCCTGGGACAGGGTACGAAAAACTGTTTTTT; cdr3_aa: CASSPPKSGPGTGYEKLFF
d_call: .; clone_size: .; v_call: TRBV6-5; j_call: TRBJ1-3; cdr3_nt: TGTGCCAGCAGTTACAGTAAAAACAGTTTTTCTTTCTTT; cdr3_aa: CASSYSKNSFSFF
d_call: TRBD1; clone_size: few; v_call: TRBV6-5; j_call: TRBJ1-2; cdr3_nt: TGTGCCAGCAGTCCGACAGGGCCTAACTATGGCTACACCTTC; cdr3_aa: CASSPTGPNYGYTF
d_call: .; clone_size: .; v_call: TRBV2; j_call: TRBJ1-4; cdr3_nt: TGTGCCAGCAGTGAAGAACGGACAAGGGGTGAAAAACTGTTTTTT; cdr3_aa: CASSEERTRGEKLFF
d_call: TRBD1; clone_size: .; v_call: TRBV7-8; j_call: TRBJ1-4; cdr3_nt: TGTGCCAGCAGCTTCGGACAGGAGAATGAAAAACTGTTTTTT; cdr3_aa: CASSFGQENEKLFF
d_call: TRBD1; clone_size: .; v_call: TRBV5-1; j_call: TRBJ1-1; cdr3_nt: TGCGCCAGCAGCTTGGGACTCGGACAGGGGATAACTGAAGCTTTCTTT; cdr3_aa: CASSLGLGQGITEAFF
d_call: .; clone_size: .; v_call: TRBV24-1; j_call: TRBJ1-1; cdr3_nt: TGTGCCACCAGTGATTCGGGGAGGGTCAGCGAAGCTTTCTTT; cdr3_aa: CATSDSGRVSEAFF
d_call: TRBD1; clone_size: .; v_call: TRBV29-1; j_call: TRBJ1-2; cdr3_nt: TGCAGCGTATTTCGGGGGACAGGGGGAAACTATGGCTACACCTTC; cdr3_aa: CSVFRGTGGNYGYTF
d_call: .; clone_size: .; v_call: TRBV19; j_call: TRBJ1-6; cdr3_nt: TGTGCCAGTGGTCGGCAGCGAGATAATTCACCCCTCCACTTT; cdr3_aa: CASGRQRDNSPLHF
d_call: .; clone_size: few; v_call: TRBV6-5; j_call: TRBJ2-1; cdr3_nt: TGTGCCAGCAGTCAATGGGCCTCCAATGAGCAGTTCTTC; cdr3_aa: CASSQWASNEQFF
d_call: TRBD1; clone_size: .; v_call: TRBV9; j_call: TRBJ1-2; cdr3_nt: TGTGCCAGCAGCGTAGAGACAGGGAGCTATGGCTACACCTTC; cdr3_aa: CASSVETGSYGYTF
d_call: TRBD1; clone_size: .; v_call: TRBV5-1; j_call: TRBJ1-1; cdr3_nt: TGCGCCAGCAGCAGGGGACAGAAGAACACTGAAGCTTTCTTT; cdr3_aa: CASSRGQKNTEAFF
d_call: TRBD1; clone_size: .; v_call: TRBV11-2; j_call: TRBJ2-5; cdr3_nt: TGTGCCAGCAGCTTAGTGACAGGGGGCGGCGAGACCCAGTACTTC; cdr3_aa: CASSLVTGGGETQYF
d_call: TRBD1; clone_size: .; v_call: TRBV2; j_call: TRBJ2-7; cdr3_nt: TGTGCCAGCAGGGAGACAGGGGGCTACGAGCAGTACTTC; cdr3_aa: CASRETGGYEQYF
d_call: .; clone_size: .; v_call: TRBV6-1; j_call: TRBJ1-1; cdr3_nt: TGTGCCAGCAGTTATCAACGGAGGGGCACTGAAGCTTTCTTT; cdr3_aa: CASSYQRRGTEAFF
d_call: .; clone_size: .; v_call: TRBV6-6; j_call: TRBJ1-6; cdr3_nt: TGTGCCAGCGGAACAGTAAATTCACCCCTCCACTTT; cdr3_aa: CASGTVNSPLHF
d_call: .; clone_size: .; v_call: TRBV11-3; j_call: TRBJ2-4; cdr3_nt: TGTGCCAGCAGCCGACAAGTCTCCAGCATTCAGTACTTC; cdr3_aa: CASSRQVSSIQYF
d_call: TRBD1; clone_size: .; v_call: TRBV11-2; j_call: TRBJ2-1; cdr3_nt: TGTGCCAGCAGCTTGGGACAGAGCTCCTACAATGAGCAGTTCTTC; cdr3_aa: CASSLGQSSYNEQFF
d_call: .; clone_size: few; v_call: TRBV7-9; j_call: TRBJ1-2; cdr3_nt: TGTGCCAGCAGCTTAGGGGGCGGTGGTGGTTATGGCTACACCTTC; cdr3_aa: CASSLGGGGGYGYTF
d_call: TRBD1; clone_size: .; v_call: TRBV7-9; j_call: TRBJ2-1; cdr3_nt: TGTGCCAGCAGCTTAGGACAGGGGGCAATCAATGAGCAGTTCTTC; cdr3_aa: CASSLGQGAINEQFF
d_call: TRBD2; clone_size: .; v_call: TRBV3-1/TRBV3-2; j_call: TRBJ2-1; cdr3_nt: TGTGCCAGCAGCCTGGGATGGGCCAGCGGGGGGGCGGACAATGAGCAGTTCTTC; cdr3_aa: CASSLGWASGGADNEQFF
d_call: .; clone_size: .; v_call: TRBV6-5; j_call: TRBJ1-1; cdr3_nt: TGTGCCAGCGGGGCCCGTTACTTGAACACTGAAGCTTTCTTT; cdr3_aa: CASGARYLNTEAFF
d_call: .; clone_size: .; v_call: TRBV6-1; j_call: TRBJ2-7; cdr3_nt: TGTGCCAGCAGTTCCCTGACAGGTACAATGGAGCAGTACTTC; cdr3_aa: CASSSLTGTMEQYF
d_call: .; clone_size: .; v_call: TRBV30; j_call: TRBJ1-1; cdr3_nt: TGTGCCTGGAGCCCAACAGCGAACACTGAAGCTTTCTTT; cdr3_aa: CAWSPTANTEAFF
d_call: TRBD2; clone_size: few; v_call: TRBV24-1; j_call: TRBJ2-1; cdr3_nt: TGTGCCACCAGTGATGTGACTAGCGGGGGGGCGAATGAGCAGTTCTTC; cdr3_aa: CATSDVTSGGANEQFF
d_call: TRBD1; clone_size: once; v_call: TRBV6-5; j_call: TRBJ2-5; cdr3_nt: TGTGCCAGCAGTCCGACAGGGCTGCAAGAGACCCAGTACTTC; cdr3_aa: CASSPTGLQETQYF
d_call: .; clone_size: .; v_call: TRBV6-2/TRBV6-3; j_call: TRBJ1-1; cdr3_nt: TGTGCCAGCAGTTACTTATCGTCGGGAAGAGCTTTCTTT; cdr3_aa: CASSYLSSGRAFF
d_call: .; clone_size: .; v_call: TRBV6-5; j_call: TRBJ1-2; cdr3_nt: TGTGCCAGCAGAGGGGACTATGGCTACACCTTC; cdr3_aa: CASRGDYGYTF
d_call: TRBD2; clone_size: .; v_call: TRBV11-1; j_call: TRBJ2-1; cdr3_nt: TGTGCCAGCAGCCGGACTAGCGGATCCTACAATGAGCAGTTCTTC; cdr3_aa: CASSRTSGSYNEQFF
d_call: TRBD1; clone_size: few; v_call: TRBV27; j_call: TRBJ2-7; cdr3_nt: TGTGCCAGCAGTTTCTCGCCGGGACAGGGTCACGAGCAGTACTTC; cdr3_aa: CASSFSPGQGHEQYF
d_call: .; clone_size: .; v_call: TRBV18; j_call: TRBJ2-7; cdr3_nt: TGTGCCAGCTCCCCTGGACTGGGAACCTACGAGCAGTACTTC; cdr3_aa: CASSPGLGTYEQYF
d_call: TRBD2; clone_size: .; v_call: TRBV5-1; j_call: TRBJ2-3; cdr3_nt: TGCGCCAGCAGCTCCTCCGGGACTAGGTCAGATACGCAGTATTTT; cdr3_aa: CASSSSGTRSDTQYF
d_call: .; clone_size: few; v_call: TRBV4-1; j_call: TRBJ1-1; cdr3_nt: TGCGCCAGCAGCCTTCATGAAGGGGAAGGGCAGAACACTGAAGCTTTCTTT; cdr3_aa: CASSLHEGEGQNTEAFF
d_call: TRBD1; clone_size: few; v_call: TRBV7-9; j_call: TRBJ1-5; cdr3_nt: TGTGCCAGCAGCTCCGGGACAGGGGAGGATCAGCCCCAGCATTTT; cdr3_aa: CASSSGTGEDQPQHF
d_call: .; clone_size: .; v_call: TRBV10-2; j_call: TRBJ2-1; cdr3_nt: TGCGCCAGCAGTTCCGGGACAAACAATGAGCAGTTCTTC; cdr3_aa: CASSSGTNNEQFF
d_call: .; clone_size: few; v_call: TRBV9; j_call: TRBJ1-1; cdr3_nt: TGTGCCAGCAGCGTCGCTCGGGGTTCTGGGACTGAAGCTTTCTTT; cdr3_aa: CASSVARGSGTEAFF
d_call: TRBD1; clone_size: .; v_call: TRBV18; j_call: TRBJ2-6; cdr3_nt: TGTGCCAGCTCACCTACAGGGGGCGCTTCTGGGGCCAACGTCCTGACTTTC; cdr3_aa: CASSPTGGASGANVLTF
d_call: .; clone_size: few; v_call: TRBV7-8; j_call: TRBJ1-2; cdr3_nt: TGTGCCAGCAGCTACGGGGGTCGGGAGGGCTACACCTTC; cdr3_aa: CASSYGGREGYTF
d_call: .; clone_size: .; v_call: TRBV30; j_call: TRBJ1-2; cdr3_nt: TGTGCCTGGAGTGGAACAGCTAACTATGGCTACACCTTC; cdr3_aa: CAWSGTANYGYTF
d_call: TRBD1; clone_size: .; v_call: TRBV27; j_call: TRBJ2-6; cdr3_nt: TGTGCCAGCAGGAGGAGGACAGGGGTCTCTGGGGCCAACGTCCTGACTTTC; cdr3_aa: CASRRRTGVSGANVLTF